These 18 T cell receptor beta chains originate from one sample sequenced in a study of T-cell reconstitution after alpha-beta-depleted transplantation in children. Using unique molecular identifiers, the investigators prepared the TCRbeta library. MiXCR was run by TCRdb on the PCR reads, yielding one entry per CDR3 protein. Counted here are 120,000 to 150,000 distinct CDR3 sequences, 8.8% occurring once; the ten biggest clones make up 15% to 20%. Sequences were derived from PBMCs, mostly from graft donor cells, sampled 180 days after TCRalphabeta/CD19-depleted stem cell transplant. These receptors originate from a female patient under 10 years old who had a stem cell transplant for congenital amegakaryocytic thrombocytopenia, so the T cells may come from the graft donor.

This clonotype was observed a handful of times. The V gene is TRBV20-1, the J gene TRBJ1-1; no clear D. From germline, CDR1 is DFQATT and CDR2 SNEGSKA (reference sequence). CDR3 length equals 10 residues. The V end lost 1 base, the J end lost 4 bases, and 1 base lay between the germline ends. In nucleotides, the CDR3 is TGCAGTGCTAGAGCCACTGAAGCTTTCTTT. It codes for CSARATEAFF.

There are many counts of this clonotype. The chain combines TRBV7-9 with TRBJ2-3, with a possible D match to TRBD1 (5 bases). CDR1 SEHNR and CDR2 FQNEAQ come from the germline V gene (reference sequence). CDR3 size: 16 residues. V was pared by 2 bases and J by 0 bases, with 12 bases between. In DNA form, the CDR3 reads TGTGCCAGCAGCTTAAGACCTAGGGGAAGCACAGATACGCAGTATTTT. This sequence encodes CASSLRPRGSTDTQYF. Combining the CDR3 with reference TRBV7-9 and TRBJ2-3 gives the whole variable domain DTGVSQNPRHKITKRGQNVTFRCDPISEHNRLYWYRQTLGQGPEFLTYFQNEAQLEKSRLLSDRFSAERPKGSFSTLEIQRTEQGDSAMYLCASSLRPRGSTDTQYFGPGTRLTVL.

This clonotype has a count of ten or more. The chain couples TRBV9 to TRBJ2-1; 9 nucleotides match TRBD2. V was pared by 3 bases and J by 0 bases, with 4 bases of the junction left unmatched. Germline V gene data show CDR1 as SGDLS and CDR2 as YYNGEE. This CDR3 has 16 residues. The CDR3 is CASSGRLAVSYNEQFF. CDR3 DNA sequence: TGTGCCAGCAGCGGACGACTAGCGGTCTCCTACAATGAGCAGTTCTTC.

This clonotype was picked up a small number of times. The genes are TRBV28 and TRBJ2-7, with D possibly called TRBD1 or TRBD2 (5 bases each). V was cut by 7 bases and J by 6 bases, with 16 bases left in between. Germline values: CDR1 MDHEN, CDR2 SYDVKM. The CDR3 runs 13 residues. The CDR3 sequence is CASKNGGFGEQYF. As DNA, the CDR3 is TGTGCCAGCAAAAATGGGGGATTCGGCGAGCAGTACTTC.

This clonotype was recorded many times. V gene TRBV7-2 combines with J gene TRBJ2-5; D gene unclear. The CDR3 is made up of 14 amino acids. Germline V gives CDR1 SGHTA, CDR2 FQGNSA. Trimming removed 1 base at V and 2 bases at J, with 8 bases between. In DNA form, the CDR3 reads TGTGCCAGCAGCTTAGGAATTGCACAAGAGACCCAGTACTTC. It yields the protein CASSLGIAQETQYF.

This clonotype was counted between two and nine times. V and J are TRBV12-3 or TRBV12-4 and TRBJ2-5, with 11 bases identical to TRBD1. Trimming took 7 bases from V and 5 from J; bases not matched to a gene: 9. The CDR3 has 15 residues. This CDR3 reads CASIRGTGGFETQYF. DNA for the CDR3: TGTGCCAGCATCCGCGGGACAGGGGGTTTCGAGACCCAGTACTTC.

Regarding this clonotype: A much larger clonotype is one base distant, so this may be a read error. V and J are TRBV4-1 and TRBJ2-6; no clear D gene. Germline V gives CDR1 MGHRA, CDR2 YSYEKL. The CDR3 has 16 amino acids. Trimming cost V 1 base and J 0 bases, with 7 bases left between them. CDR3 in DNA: TGCGCCAGCAGCCAAGTAGGAATCTCTGGGGCCAACGTCCTGACTTTC. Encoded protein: CASSQVGISGANVLTF.

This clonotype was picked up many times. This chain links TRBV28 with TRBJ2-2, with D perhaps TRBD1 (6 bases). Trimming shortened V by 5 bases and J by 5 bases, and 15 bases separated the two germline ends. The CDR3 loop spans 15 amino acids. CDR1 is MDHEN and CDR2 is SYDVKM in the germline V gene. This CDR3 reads CASSRTQGRTGELFF. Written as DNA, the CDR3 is TGTGCCAGCAGTCGCACGCAGGGGCGGACCGGGGAGCTGTTTTTT.

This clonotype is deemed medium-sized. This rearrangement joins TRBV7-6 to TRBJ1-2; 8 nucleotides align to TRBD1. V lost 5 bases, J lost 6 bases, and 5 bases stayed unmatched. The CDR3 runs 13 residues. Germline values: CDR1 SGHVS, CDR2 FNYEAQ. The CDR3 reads CASSRTGINGYTF. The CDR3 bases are TGTGCCAGCAGCCGGACAGGGATTAATGGCTACACCTTC.

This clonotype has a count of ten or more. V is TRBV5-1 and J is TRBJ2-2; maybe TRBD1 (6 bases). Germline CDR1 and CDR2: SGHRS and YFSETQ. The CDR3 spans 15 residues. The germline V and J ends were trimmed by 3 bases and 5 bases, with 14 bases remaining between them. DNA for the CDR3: TGCGCCAGCAGCTGGGAATCAGGGGTAACCGGGGAGCTGTTTTTT. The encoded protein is CASSWESGVTGELFF.

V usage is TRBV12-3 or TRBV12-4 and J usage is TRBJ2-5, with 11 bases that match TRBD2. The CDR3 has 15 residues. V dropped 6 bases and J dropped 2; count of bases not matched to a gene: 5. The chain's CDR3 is CASSHGTSGQETQYF. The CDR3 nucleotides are TGTGCCAGCAGCCATGGGACTAGCGGACAAGAGACCCAGTACTTC.

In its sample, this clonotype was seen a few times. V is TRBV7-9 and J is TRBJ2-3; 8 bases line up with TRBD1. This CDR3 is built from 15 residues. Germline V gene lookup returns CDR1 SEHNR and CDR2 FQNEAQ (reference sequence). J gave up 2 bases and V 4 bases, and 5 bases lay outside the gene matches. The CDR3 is CASSSGQGITDTQYF. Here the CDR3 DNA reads TGTGCCAGCAGCTCCGGACAGGGAATCACAGATACGCAGTATTTT.

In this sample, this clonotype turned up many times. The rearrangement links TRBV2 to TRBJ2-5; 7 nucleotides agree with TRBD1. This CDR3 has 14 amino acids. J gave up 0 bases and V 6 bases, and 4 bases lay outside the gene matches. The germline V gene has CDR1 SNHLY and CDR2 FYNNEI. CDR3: CASRTQGYQETQYF. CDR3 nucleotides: TGTGCCAGCAGGACACAGGGGTACCAAGAGACCCAGTACTTC.

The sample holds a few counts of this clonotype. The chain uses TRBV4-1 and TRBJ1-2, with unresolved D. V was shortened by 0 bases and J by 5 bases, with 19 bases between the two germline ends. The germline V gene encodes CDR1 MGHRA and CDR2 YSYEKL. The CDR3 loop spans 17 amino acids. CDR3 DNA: TGCGCCAGCAGCCAAGAGGCGTCTGCTTGGCCCCCTTATGGCTACACCTTC. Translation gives CASSQEASAWPPYGYTF.

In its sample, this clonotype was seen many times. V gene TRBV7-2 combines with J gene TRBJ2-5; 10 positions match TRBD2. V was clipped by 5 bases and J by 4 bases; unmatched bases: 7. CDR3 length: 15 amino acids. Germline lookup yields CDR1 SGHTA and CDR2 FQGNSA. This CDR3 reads CASSNRLAGTETQYF. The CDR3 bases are TGTGCCAGCAGCAACCGACTAGCGGGTACAGAGACCCAGTACTTC.

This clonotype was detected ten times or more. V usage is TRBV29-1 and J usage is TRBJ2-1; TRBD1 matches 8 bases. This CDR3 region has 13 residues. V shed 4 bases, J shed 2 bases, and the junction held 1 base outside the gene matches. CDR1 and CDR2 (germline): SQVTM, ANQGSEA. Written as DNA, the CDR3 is TGCAGCGTTGCAGGGGGCCCCTACAATGAGCAGTTCTTC. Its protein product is CSVAGGPYNEQFF.

CDR3 DNA: TGCAGTGCTCTGGGGAACGGAGCTCTTAACAATGAGCAGTTCTTC. It translates to CSALGNGALNNEQFF. The J gene is TRBJ2-1, the V gene TRBV20-1; no firm D call. Germline CDR1 DFQATT, CDR2 SNEGSKA (reference sequence). This CDR3 region has 15 residues. Trimming removed 5 bases from V and 5 bases from J, with 19 bases in between.

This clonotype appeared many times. The CDR3 reads CAISVGRTTDEQYF. CDR3 DNA: TGTGCCATCAGTGTGGGAAGGACGACGGACGAGCAGTACTTC. The gene calls are TRBV10-3 and TRBJ2-7; no clear D gene. Germline V CDR1 and CDR2: ENHRY, SYGVKD. Trimming removed 4 bases from V and 5 bases from J, with 15 bases in between. The CDR3 is 14 residues long.